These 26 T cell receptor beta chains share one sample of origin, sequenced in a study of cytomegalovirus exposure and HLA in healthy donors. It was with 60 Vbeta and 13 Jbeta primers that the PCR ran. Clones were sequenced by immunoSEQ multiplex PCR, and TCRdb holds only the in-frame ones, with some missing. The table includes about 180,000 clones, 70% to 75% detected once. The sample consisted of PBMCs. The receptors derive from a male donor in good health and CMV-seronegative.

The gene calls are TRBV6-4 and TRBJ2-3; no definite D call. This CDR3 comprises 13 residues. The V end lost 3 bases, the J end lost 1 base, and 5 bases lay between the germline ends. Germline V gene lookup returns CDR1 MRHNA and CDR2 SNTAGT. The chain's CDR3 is CASSEPGTDTQYF. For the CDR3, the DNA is TGTGCCAGCAGTGAGCCGGGCACAGATACGCAGTATTTT.

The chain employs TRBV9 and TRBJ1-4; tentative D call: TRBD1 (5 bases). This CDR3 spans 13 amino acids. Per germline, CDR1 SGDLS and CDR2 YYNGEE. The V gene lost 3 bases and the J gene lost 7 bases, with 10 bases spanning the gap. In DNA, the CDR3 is TGTGCCAGCAGCGGGGGCGGGGTTGAAAAACTGTTTTTT. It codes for CASSGGGVEKLFF.

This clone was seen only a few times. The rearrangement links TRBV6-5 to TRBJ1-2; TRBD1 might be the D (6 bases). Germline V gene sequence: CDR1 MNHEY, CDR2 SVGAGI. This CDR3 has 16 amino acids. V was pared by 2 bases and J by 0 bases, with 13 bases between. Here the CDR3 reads CASSYATGHPNYGYTF. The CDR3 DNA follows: TGTGCCAGCAGTTACGCTACGGGACACCCTAACTATGGCTACACCTTC.

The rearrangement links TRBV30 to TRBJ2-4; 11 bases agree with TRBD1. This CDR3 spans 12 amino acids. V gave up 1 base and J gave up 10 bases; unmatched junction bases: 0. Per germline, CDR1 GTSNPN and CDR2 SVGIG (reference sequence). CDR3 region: CAWSGDRGIQYF. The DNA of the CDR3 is TGTGCCTGGAGTGGGGACAGGGGGATTCAGTACTTC.

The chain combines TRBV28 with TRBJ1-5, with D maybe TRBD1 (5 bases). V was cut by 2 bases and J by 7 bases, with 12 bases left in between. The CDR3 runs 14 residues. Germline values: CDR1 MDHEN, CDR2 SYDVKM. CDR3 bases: TGTGCCAGCAGTTTAAGCAGCCCAGGGCAGCCCCAGCATTTT. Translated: CASSLSSPGQPQHF.

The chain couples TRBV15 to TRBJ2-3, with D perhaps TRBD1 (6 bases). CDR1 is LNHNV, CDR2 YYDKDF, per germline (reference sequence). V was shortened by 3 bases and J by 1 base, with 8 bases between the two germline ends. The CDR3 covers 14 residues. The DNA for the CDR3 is TGTGCCACCAGCAGGCACAGGGGCACAGATACGCAGTATTTT. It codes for CATSRHRGTDTQYF.

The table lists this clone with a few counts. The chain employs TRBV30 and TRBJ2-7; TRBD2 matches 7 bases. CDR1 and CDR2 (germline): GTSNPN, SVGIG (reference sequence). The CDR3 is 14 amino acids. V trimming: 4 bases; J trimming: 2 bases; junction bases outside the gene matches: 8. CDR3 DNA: TGTGCCTGGAACTCGGCTAGCGGTCCCTACGAGCAGTACTTC. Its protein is CAWNSASGPYEQYF.

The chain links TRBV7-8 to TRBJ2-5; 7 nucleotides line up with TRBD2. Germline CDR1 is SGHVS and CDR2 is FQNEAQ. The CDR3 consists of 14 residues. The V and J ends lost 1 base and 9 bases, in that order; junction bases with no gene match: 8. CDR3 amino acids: CASSLDLAERAQYF. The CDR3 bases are TGTGCCAGCAGCTTAGACCTAGCGGAGAGGGCCCAGTACTTC.

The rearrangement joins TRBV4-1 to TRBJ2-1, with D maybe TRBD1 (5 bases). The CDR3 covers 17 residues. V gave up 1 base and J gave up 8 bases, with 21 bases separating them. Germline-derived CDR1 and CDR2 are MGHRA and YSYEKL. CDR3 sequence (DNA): TGCGCCAGCAGCCAAGTTTATCGGACGACTGTACAGGATGAGCAGTTCTTC. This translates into CASSQVYRTTVQDEQFF.

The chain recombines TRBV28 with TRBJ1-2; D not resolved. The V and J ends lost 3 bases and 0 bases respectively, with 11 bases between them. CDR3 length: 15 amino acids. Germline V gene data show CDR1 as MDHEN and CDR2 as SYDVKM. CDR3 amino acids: CASSLGGEANYGYTF. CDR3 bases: TGTGCCAGCAGTTTGGGCGGGGAAGCTAACTATGGCTACACCTTC.

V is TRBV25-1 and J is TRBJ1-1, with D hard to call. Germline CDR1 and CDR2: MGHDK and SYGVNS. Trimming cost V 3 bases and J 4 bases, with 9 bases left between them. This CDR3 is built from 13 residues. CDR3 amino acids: CASSEGRTTEAFF. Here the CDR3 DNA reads TGTGCCAGCAGTGAGGGCAGAACCACTGAAGCTTTCTTT.

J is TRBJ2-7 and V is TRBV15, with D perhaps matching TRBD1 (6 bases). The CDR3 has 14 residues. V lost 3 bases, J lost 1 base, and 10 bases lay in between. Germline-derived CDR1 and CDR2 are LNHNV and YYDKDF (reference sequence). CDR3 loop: CATSSDRTSYEQYF. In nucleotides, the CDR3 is TGTGCCACCAGCAGTGACAGGACTTCCTACGAGCAGTACTTC.

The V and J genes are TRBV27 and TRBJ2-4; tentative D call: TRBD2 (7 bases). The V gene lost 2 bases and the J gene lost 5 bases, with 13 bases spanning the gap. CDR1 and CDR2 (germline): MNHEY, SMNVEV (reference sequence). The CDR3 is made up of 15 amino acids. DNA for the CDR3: TGTGCCAGCAGTTTAAGGCGGGGGCGCGAAAACATTCAGTACTTC. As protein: CASSLRRGRENIQYF.

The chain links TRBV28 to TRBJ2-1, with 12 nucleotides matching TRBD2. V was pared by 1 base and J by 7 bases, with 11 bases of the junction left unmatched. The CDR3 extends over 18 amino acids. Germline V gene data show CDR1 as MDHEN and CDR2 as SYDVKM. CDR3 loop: CASSLYRTSGTGRNEQFF. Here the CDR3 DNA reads TGTGCCAGCAGTTTATACCGGACTAGCGGGACAGGTAGGAATGAGCAGTTCTTC. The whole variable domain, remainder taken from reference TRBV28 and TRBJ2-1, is DVKVTQSSRYLVKRTGEKVFLECVQDMDHENMFWYRQDPGLGLRLIYFSYDVKMKEKGDIPEGYSVSREKKERFSLILESASTNQTSMYLCASSLYRTSGTGRNEQFFGPGTRLTVL.

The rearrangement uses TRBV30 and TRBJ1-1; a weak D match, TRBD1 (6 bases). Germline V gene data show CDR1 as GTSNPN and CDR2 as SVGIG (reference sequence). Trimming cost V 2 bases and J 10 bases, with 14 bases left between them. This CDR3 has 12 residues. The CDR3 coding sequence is TGTGCCTGGAGTCCCCAGCAGGGGAGAGCTTTCTTT. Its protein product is CAWSPQQGRAFF.

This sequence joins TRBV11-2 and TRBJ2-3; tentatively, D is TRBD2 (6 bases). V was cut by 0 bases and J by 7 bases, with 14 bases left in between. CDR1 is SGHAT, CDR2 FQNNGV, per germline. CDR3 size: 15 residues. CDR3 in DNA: TGTGCCAGCAGCTTAGAGAACAGGAGGGGAAATACGCAGTATTTT. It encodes CASSLENRRGNTQYF.

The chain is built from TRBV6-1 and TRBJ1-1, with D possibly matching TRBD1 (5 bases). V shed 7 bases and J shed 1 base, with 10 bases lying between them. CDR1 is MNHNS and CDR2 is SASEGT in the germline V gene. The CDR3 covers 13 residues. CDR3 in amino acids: CASTMTENTEAFF. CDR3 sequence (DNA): TGTGCCAGCACCATGACAGAGAACACTGAAGCTTTCTTT.

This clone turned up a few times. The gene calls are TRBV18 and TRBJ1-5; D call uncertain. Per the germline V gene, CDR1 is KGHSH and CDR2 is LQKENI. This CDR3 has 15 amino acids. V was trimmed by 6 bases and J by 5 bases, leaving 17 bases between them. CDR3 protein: CASSPSFVGDQPQHF. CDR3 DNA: TGTGCCAGCTCCCCCTCCTTCGTCGGGGATCAGCCCCAGCATTTT. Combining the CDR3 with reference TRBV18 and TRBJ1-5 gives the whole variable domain NAGVMQNPRHLVRRRGQEARLRCSPMKGHSHVYWYRQLPEEGLKFMVYLQKENIIDESGMPKERFSAEFPKEGPSILRIQQVVRGDSAAYFCASSPSFVGDQPQHFGDGTRLSIL.

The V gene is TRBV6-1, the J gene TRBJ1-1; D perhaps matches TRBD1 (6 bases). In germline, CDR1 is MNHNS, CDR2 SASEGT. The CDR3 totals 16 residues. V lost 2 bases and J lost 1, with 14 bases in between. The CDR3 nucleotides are TGTGCCAGCAGTGAACTGGGGCAGGGGCCGAACACTGAAGCTTTCTTT. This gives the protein CASSELGQGPNTEAFF.

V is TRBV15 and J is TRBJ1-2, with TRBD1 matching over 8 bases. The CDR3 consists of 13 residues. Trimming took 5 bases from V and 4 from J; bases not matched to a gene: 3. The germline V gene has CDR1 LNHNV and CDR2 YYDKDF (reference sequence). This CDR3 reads CATSPDRGYGYTF. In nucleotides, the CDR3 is TGTGCCACCAGCCCAGACAGGGGCTATGGCTACACCTTC. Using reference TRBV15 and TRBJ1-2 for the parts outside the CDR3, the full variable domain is DAMVIQNPRYQVTQFGKPVTLSCSQTLNHNVMYWYQQKSSQAPKLLFHYYDKDFNNEADTPDNFQSRRPNTSFCFLDIRSPGLGDTAMYLCATSPDRGYGYTFGSGTRLTVV.

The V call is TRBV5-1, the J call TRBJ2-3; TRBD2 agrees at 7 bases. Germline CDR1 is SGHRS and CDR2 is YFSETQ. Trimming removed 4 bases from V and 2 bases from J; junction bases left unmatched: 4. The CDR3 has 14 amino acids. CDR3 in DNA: TGCGCCAGCAGCGGGGGGGTAGCCACAGATACGCAGTATTTT. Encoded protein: CASSGGVATDTQYF.

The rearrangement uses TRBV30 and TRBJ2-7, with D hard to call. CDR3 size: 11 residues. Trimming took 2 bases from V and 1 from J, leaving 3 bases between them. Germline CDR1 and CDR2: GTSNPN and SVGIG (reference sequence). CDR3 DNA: TGTGCCTGGAGTTCTTCCTACGAGCAGTACTTC. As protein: CAWSSSYEQYF.

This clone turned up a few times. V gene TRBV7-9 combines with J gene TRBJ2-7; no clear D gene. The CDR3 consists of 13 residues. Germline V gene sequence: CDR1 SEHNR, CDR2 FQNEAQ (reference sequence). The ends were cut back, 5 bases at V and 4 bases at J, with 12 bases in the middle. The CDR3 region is CASSHALGYEQYF. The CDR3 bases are TGTGCCAGCAGCCACGCCCTCGGGTACGAGCAGTACTTC.

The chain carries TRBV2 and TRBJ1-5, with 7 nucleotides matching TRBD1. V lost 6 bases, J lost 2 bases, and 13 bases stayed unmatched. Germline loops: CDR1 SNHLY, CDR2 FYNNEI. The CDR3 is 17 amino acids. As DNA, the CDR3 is TGTGCCAGCAGCCCTCAACAGGGGTTTATTGGCAATCAGCCCCAGCATTTT. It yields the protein CASSPQQGFIGNQPQHF. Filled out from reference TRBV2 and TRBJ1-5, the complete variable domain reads EPEVTQTPSHQVTQMGQEVILRCVPISNHLYFYWYRQILGQKVEFLVSFYNNEISEKSEIFDDQFSVERPDGSNFTLKIRSTKLEDSAMYFCASSPQQGFIGNQPQHFGDGTRLSIL.

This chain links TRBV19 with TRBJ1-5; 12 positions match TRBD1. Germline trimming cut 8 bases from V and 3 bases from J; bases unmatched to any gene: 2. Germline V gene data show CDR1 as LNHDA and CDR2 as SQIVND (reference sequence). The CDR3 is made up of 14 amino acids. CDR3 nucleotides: TGTGCCAGTGGGACAGGGGGCAACAATCAGCCCCAGCATTTT. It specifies CASGTGGNNQPQHF. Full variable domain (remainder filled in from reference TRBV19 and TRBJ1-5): DGGITQSPKYLFRKEGQNVTLSCEQNLNHDAMYWYRQDPGQGLRLIYYSQIVNDFQKGDIAEGYSVSREKKESFPLTVTSAQKNPTAFYLCASGTGGNNQPQHFGDGTRLSIL.

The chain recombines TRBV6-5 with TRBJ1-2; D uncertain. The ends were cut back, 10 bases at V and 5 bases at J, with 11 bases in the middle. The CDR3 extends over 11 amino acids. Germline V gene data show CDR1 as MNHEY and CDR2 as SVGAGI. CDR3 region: CATSSFYGYTF. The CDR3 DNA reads TGTGCCACCTCAAGCTTTTATGGCTACACCTTC.